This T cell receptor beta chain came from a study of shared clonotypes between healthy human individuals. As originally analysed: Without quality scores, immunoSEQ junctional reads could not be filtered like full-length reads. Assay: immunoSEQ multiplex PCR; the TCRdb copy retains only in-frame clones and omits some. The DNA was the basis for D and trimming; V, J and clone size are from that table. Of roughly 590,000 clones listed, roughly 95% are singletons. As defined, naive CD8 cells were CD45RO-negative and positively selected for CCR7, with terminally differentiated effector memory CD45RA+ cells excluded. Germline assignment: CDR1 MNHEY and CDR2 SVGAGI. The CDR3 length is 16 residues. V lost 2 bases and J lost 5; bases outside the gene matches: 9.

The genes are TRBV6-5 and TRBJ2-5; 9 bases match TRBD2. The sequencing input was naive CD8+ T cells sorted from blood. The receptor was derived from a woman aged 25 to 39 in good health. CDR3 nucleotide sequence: TGTGCCAGCAGTTACCCTACAGCGGGAGGAATTGAGACCCAGTACTTC. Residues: CASSYPTAGGIETQYF.